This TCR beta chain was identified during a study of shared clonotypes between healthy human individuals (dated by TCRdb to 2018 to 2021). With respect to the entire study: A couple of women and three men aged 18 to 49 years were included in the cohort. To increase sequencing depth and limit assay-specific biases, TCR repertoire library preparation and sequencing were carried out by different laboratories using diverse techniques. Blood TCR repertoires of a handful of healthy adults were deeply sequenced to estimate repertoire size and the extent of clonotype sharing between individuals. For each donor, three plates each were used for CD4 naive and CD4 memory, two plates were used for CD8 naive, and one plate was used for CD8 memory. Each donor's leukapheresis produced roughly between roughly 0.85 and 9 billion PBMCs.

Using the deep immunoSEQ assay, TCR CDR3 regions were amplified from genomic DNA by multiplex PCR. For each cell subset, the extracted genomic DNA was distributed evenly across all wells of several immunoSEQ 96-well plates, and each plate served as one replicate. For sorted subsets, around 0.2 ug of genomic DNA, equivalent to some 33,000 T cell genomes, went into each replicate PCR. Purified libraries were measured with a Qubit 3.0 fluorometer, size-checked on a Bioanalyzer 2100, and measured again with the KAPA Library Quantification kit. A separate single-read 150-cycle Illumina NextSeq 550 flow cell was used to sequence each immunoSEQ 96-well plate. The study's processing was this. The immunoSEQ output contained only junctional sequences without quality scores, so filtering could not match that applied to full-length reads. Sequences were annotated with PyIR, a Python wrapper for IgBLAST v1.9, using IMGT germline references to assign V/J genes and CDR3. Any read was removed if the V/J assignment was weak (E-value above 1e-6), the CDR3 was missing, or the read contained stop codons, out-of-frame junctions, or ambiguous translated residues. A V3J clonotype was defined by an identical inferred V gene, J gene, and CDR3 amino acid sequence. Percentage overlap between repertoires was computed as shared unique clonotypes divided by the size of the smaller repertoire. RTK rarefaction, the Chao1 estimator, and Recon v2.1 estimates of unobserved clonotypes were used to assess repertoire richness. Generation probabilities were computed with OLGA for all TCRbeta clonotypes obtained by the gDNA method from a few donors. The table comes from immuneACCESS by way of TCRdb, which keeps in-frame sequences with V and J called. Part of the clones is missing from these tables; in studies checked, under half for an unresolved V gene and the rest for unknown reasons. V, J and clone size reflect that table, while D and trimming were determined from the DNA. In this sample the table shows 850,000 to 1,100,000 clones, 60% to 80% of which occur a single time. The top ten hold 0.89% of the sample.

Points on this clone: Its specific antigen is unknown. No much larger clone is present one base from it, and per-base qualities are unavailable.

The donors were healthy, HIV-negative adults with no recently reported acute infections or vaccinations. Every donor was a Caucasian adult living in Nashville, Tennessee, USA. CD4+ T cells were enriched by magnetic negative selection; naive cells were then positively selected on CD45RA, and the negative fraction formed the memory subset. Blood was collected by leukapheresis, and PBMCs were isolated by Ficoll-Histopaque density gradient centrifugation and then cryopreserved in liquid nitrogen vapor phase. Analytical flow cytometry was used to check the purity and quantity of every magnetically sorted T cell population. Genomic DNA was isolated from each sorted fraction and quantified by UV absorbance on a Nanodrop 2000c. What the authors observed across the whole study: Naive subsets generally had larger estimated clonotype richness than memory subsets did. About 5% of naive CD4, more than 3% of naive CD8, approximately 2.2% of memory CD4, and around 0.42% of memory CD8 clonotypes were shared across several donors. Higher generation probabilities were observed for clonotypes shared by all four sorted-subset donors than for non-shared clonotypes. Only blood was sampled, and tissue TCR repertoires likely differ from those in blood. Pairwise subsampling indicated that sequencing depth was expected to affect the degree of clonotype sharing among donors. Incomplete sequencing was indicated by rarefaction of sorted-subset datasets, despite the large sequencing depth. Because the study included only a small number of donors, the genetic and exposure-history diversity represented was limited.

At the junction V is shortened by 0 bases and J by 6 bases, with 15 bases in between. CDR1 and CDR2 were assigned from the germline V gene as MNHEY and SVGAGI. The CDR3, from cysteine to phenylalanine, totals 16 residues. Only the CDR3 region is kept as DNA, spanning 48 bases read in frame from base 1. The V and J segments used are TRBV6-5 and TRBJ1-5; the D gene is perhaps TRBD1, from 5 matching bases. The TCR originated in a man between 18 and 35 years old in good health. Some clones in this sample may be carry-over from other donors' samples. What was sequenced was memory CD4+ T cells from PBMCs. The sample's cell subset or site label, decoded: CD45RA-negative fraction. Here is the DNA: TGTGCCAGCAGTTACTCTATTCCGGGGGGGAGTCAGCCCCAGCATTTT. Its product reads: CASSYSIPGGSQPQHF.